Below, one T cell receptor beta chain is given with its context. Its target is not known. Time point defined: week 35, safety follow-up. Topical imiquimod was applied with each vaccine dose, which held 300 ug of mutant IDH1 20-mer peptide. This entry belongs to a study of a mutant IDH1 vaccine in newly diagnosed glioma. Germline assignment: CDR1 MDHEN and CDR2 SYDVKM. Trimming took off 5 bases at V and 9 bases at J, with 7 bases between the two ends. The CDR3 contains 10 residues. Here immunoSEQ multiplex PCR was the method, and the copy in TCRdb shows in-frame clones only, minus some. The sample lists tens of thousands of clones; roughly 84% were seen once.

Sequenced material: PBMCs, taken from a glioma patient whose treatment included an IDH1 peptide vaccine. The sequence came from a young man with glioma. This chain connects TRBV28 to TRBJ1-1; D unresolved. The CDR3 sequence is CASSGVKAFF. As DNA, the CDR3 is TGTGCCAGCAGTGGGGTTAAAGCTTTCTTT. The full variable domain, its missing parts supplied by reference TRBV28 and TRBJ1-1, is DVKVTQSSRYLVKRTGEKVFLECVQDMDHENMFWYRQDPGLGLRLIYFSYDVKMKEKGDIPEGYSVSREKKERFSLILESASTNQTSMYLCASSGVKAFFGQGTRLTVV.